This TCR beta chain was found in a study of CD8+ T cells in alopecia areata. Treatment denoted: oral pan-JAK inhibitor, 5-10 mg twice daily. The CDR3 length is 14 residues. The ends lost 1 base at V and 6 bases at J; junction bases unmatched: 4. Looked up from germline, CDR1 is SGHVS and CDR2 is FQNEAQ. After isolation, RNA underwent reverse transcription to generate cDNA as the sequencing template. TCRdb keeps only in-frame clones here, not all; method: immunoSEQ multiplex PCR. This table has 95,000 to 110,000 clones, 84% appearing once. The rearrangement uses TRBV7-8 and TRBJ1-2, with 8 positions matching TRBD1. Sequencing was performed on CD8+ T cells sorted from blood, taken at week 24, from a patient treated with tofacitinib. The sequence was obtained from a human donor with alopecia areata. The CDR3 DNA sequence: TGTGCCAGCAGCTTAGGGACAGGGAGAGATGGCTACACCTTC. It translates to CASSLGTGRDGYTF.